This TCR beta chain was documented in a study of blood T cell repertoires in COVID-19. Libraries were prepared by immunoSEQ multiplex PCR; TCRdb keeps only in-frame clonotypes and omits some of them. The repertoire holds around 160,000 clones, with approximately 80% as singletons. With 4 bases removed from V and 4 bases from J, the gap between germline ends came to 10 bases. Per germline, CDR1 PRHDT and CDR2 FYEKMQ (reference sequence). CDR3 length: 13 amino acids. The V call is TRBV13, the J call TRBJ1-2; D is unclear. The specimen sequenced was PBMCs or T cells enriched from blood (not recorded which). This clonotype was sampled from a man in his forties or fifties who had recovered from COVID-19. The DNA of the CDR3 is TGTGCCAGCAGCTCCTCCGGGGTCTATGGCTACACCTTC. Protein sequence: CASSSSGVYGYTF.